The source of this TCR beta chain is a study of T cell clones after liver transplantation. Across the whole study: Subjects received no induction therapy and standard immunosuppression until randomization at 12-24 months post-transplant. Blood was drawn pre-transplant, before withdrawal, and after full or failed withdrawal.

Germline V lookup: CDR1 SGHVS, CDR2 FQNEAQ. The CDR3 sequence is 14 residues long. V lost 3 bases, J lost 3 bases, and 9 bases lay in between. Unstimulated PBMCs were sorted into CD3+CD4+ and CD3+CD8+ populations. Broader study findings: Low donor cell numbers restricted donor-reactive repertoire measurement in two subjects.

TCRdb's copy holds only in-frame clones and misses some; the assay was immunoSEQ multiplex PCR. The sample includes 70,000 to 80,000 clones, 90% of them seen just once. Concerning this clone itself: Its target is not known.

This specimen was CD4+ T cells from blood, taken before liver transplant. The chain recombines TRBV7-8 with TRBJ1-3, with D uncertain. This clonotype was sampled from a human donor who received a liver transplant. The CDR3 nucleotides are TGTGCCAGCAGCTTTTGGGTGGGTGGAAACACCATATATTTT. Amino acid sequence: CASSFWVGGNTIYF.